These 11 T cell receptor beta chains originate from one sample sequenced in a study of cytomegalovirus exposure and HLA in healthy donors. The PCR was carried out with 60 Vbeta primers and 13 Jbeta primers. Profiled with immunoSEQ multiplex PCR; TCRdb holds only in-frame clones, not every one. The sample yields more than 110,000 clones, 78% seen once. Specimen: PBMCs. These receptors all stem from a male donor in good health and CMV-seronegative.

This chain joins TRBV19 and TRBJ2-3, with 13 bases aligning to TRBD2. V was pared by 4 bases and J by 2 bases, with 3 bases of the junction left unmatched. Per germline, CDR1 LNHDA and CDR2 SQIVND (reference sequence). The CDR3 extends over 16 amino acids. CDR3 nucleotides: TGTGCCAGTAGTACCGGACTAGCGGGGGCCACAGATACGCAGTATTTT. Translated, it gives CASSTGLAGATDTQYF.

This clone occurred a few times. The chain joins TRBV5-1 to TRBJ1-1; 9 positions match TRBD1. The CDR3 length is 13 residues. Germline V gene lookup returns CDR1 SGHRS and CDR2 YFSETQ. V gave up 4 bases and J gave up 8 bases; unmatched junction bases: 6. Written as DNA, the CDR3 is TGCGCCAGCAGCATAGGGACAGGGAAAGAAGCTTTCTTT. Residues: CASSIGTGKEAFF.

This clone turned up a few times. V usage is TRBV5-1 and J usage is TRBJ1-1; 7 positions match TRBD1. The length of the CDR3 is 10 residues. Germline V gene sequence: CDR1 SGHRS, CDR2 YFSETQ. V was clipped by 7 bases and J by 9 bases; unmatched bases: 3. CDR3 sequence reads: CASGQEKAFF. In DNA, the CDR3 is TGCGCCAGCGGACAGGAAAAAGCTTTCTTT.

In nucleotides, the CDR3 is TGCGCCAGCAGCCGGGCCCTAGCGGGAGGGCCTGCCGGGGAGCTGTTTTTT. This codes for CASSRALAGGPAGELFF. This chain joins TRBV4-1 and TRBJ2-2; 12 nucleotides agree with TRBD2. Germline values: CDR1 MGHRA, CDR2 YSYEKL. The V gene end was trimmed by 4 bases and the J gene end by 6 bases; junction bases not matched to a gene: 9. The CDR3 extends over 17 amino acids.

This clone was recorded once. The chain joins TRBV19 to TRBJ2-7, with TRBD2 matching over 8 bases. Germline values: CDR1 LNHDA, CDR2 SQIVND (reference sequence). This CDR3 has 14 amino acids. V dropped 3 bases and J dropped 3; count of bases not matched to a gene: 4. Written as DNA, the CDR3 is TGTGCCAGTAGTATCACGGGAGGGAGCTACGAGCAGTACTTC. Residues: CASSITGGSYEQYF.

This chain joins TRBV5-1 and TRBJ1-1; 7 nucleotides match TRBD1. This CDR3 is built from 15 residues. Germline V gene data show CDR1 as SGHRS and CDR2 as YFSETQ. V shed 4 bases, J shed 5 bases, and the junction held 11 bases outside the gene matches. The CDR3 protein is CASSLRDSAGTEAFF. CDR3 sequence (DNA): TGCGCCAGCAGCCTGCGGGACAGTGCCGGGACTGAAGCTTTCTTT.

This rearrangement joins TRBV27 to TRBJ1-3, with 7 bases identical to TRBD1. V lost 8 bases to trimming and J lost 2 bases; unmatched junction nucleotides: 12. Germline CDR1 is MNHEY and CDR2 is SMNVEV (reference sequence). The CDR3 runs to 16 residues. CDR3 protein: CASSVTGVETGNTIYF. CDR3 DNA: TGTGCCAGCTCCGTCACAGGGGTGGAAACTGGAAACACCATATATTTT.

In its sample, this clone was seen once. Compared with germline, one end of the junction differs, possibly owing to a read error. This sequence joins TRBV7-9 and TRBJ1-1, with D maybe TRBD1 (6 bases). The CDR3 totals 15 residues. The germline V gene has CDR1 SEHNR and CDR2 FQNEAQ (reference sequence). The CDR3 region is CPSSFLEGGNTEAFF. The DNA of the CDR3 is TGTCCCAGCAGCTTCCTAGAAGGGGGTAACACTGAAGCTTTCTTT.

V is TRBV4-1 and J is TRBJ2-1; 11 bases are shared with TRBD2. There are 16 residues in the CDR3. The V gene's germline CDR1 is MGHRA and CDR2 YSYEKL. The V segment lost 4 bases and the J segment 7 bases; nucleotides outside the gene matches: 9. The CDR3 region is CASSPPGLAVENEQFF. The DNA of the CDR3 is TGCGCCAGCAGCCCGCCGGGACTAGCGGTAGAGAATGAGCAGTTCTTC.

This clone occurred a few times. This chain joins TRBV2 and TRBJ1-6, with D tentatively TRBD1 (6 bases). V was pared by 6 bases and J by 4 bases, with 19 bases between. This CDR3 region has 17 residues. Germline V gene data show CDR1 as SNHLY and CDR2 as FYNNEI. CDR3 sequence (DNA): TGTGCCAGCAGCCCAGAGATTCCAGGGGCGTATAATTCACCCCTCCACTTT. This encodes CASSPEIPGAYNSPLHF.

This clone was seen just once. The gene calls are TRBV4-1 and TRBJ1-2; no reliable D call. This CDR3 comprises 15 residues. Per germline, CDR1 MGHRA and CDR2 YSYEKL. Trimming shortened V by 2 bases and J by 0 bases, and 10 bases separated the two germline ends. The CDR3 loop reads CASSQLYSTNYGYTF. In DNA, the CDR3 is TGCGCCAGCAGCCAATTATACAGCACTAACTATGGCTACACCTTC.